This T cell receptor beta chain is drawn from a study of blood T cell repertoires in COVID-19. Background on the study: Donors in the United States, Italy and Spain gave samples during acute or convalescent COVID-19.

Only in-frame clones appear in the TCRdb table, and some are missing; sequencing was by immunoSEQ multiplex PCR. This sample carries approximately 270,000 clones, 87% of them seen once, and the ten largest clones take 3%. This CDR3 is built from 10 residues. V gave up 5 bases and J gave up 11 bases; unmatched junction bases: 3. CDR1 is DFQATT and CDR2 is SNEGSKA in the germline V gene (reference sequence). The clonotype comes from a man aged 18 to 29 with active or convalescent COVID-19. Sequenced material: peripheral blood. The chain is built from TRBV20-1 and TRBJ1-1; TRBD1 agrees at 9 bases. CDR3 DNA sequence: TGCAGTGCTGGGGACAGGGCGGCTTTCTTT. This translates into CSAGDRAAFF.